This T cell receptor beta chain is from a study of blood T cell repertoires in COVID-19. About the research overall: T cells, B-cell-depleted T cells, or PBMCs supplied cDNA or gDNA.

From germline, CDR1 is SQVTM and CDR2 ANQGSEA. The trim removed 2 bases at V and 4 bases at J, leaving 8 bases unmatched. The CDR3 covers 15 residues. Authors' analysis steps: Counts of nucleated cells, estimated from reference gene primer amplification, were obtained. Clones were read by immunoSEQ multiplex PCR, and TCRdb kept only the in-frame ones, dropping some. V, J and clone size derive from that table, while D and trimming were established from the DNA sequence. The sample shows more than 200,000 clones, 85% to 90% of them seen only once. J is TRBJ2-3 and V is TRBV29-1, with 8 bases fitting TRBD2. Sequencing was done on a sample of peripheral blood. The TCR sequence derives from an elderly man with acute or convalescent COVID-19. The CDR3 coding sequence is TGCAGCGTTGAAACAAGCGGGGGACCCCCAGATACGCAGTATTTT. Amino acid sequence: CSVETSGGPPDTQYF.